A selection of T cell receptor beta chains follows, all from one sample in a study of T-cell memory formation after mild COVID-19. TCRdb re-analysed the 5' RACE reads in MiXCR, keeping a single row per CDR3 protein. The top ten hold approximately 22% of the sample, which has a few hundred thousand distinct CDR3 sequences, 20% to 25% seen once. The sample taken for sequencing was PBMCs or a T cell subset sorted from them (not recorded which). Source of these receptors: a man younger than 30 who had mild COVID-19 (a few samples of this study predate the infection). Cell type and time point are not known. Both conserved end residues are part of each CDR3. Fields, in order: J gene, D gene, V gene, clone size, CDR3 DNA, CDR3 protein. D genes are given only for firm matches. Clone size is shown for a subset of rows, as once, few, many or a class of expanded clone.

J: TRBJ2-1
D: TRBD2
V: TRBV6-6
size: NA
DNA: TGTGCCAGCAGTTACCCTACCAGACTAGCGGGGGGGAGCTCGGCGAATGAGCAGTTCTTC
CDR3: CASSYPTRLAGGSSANEQFF

J: TRBJ2-5
D: TRBD2
V: TRBV6-5
size: few
DNA: TGTGCCAGCAGTTATCGAGCGGGGGGTTTGGAGACCCAGTACTTC
CDR3: CASSYRAGGLETQYF

J: TRBJ2-1
D: NA
V: TRBV29-1
size: NA
DNA: TGCAGCGTGATCCAGGGCGATGAGCAGTTCTTC
CDR3: CSVIQGDEQFF

J: TRBJ2-1
D: TRBD1
V: TRBV7-6
size: NA
DNA: TGTGCCAGCAGCTTTACCTTCAGGGGGCCTCGTTTCTCTGAGCAGTTCTTC
CDR3: CASSFTFRGPRFSEQFF

J: TRBJ1-1
D: NA
V: TRBV7-9
size: NA
DNA: TGTGCCAGCAGCTTAGCGCGGTTAGGGGCAACTGAAGCTTTCTTT
CDR3: CASSLARLGATEAFF

J: TRBJ1-5
D: NA
V: TRBV6-2/TRBV6-3
size: NA
DNA: TGTGCCAGCAGTTACGGGGGCGGCAATCAGCCCCAGCATTTT
CDR3: CASSYGGGNQPQHF

J: TRBJ1-6
D: NA
V: TRBV4-2
size: few
DNA: TGTGCCAGCAGCTCCCACGGCAGGGGAGGTTCACCCCTCCACTTT
CDR3: CASSSHGRGGSPLHF

J: TRBJ2-1
D: NA
V: TRBV7-2
size: NA
DNA: TGTGCCAGCAGCCCCCAGGCGGGATCCTACAATGAGCAGTTCTTC
CDR3: CASSPQAGSYNEQFF

J: TRBJ1-6
D: NA
V: TRBV6-2/TRBV6-3
size: NA
DNA: TGTGCCAGCAGTTCAACCTCTTTAGATTCACCCCTCCACTTT
CDR3: CASSSTSLDSPLHF

J: TRBJ1-4
D: TRBD1
V: TRBV10-3
size: NA
DNA: TGTGCCATCAATTCCGACAGGGACGATGAAAAACTGTTTTTT
CDR3: CAINSDRDDEKLFF

J: TRBJ2-7
D: TRBD1
V: TRBV6-5
size: many
DNA: TGTGCCAGCAGCTCCGGACAGGTTAACGAATTTTGGTCCTACGAGCAGTACTTC
CDR3: CASSSGQVNEFWSYEQYF

J: TRBJ1-1
D: NA
V: TRBV20-1
size: few
DNA: TGCAGTGCTAGGCAACCATCCGGGGGAAGCACTGAAGCTTTCTTT
CDR3: CSARQPSGGSTEAFF

J: TRBJ2-1
D: TRBD1
V: TRBV6-4
size: many
DNA: TGTGCCAGCAGTCGCTCGGGACAGGCAAACGATGAGCAGTTCTTC
CDR3: CASSRSGQANDEQFF

J: TRBJ2-7
D: NA
V: TRBV28
size: once
DNA: TGTGCCAGCAGTTTCCCCCCCCAGAGTTATAGTCGAACCTCCTACGAGCAGTACTTC
CDR3: CASSFPPQSYSRTSYEQYF

J: TRBJ1-3
D: NA
V: TRBV6-6
size: few
DNA: TGTGCCACCCTGGGGGCAACTGGAAACACCATATATTTT
CDR3: CATLGATGNTIYF

J: TRBJ2-7
D: TRBD1
V: TRBV5-1
size: few
DNA: TGCGCCAGCAGCTTGGGACGGACAGGGGCCTACGAGCAGTACTTC
CDR3: CASSLGRTGAYEQYF

J: TRBJ2-1
D: NA
V: TRBV6-2/TRBV6-3
size: NA
DNA: TGTGCCAGCAGTTATGGAGGCGGACACAATGAGCAGTTCTTC
CDR3: CASSYGGGHNEQFF

J: TRBJ1-1
D: TRBD1
V: TRBV27
size: few
DNA: TGTGCCAGCAGGCGGCAGGGGGCGAATCCTGAAGCTTTCTTT
CDR3: CASRRQGANPEAFF

J: TRBJ2-1
D: NA
V: TRBV4-2
size: few
DNA: TGTGCCAGCAGCCCAGCCGGGGGGCCTATGAAGAATGAGCAGTTCTTC
CDR3: CASSPAGGPMKNEQFF

J: TRBJ2-7
D: TRBD2
V: TRBV20-1
size: NA
DNA: TGCAGTGCTACCCTGAGTTCGGGGGGGCTCTACGAGCAGTACTTC
CDR3: CSATLSSGGLYEQYF

J: TRBJ2-2
D: NA
V: TRBV18
size: many
DNA: TGTGCCAGCTCAGAAACCGGGGAGCTGTTTTTT
CDR3: CASSETGELFF

J: TRBJ1-6
D: TRBD1
V: TRBV30
size: NA
DNA: TGTGCCTGGGACCCTTGGACAGGGAATTCACCCCTCCACTTT
CDR3: CAWDPWTGNSPLHF

J: TRBJ2-7
D: NA
V: TRBV21-1
size: few
DNA: TGTGCCAGCACCTCGGACAGGGGGTACGCTCACGAGCAGTACTTC
CDR3: CASTSDRGYAHEQYF

J: TRBJ2-5
D: NA
V: TRBV10-3
size: few
DNA: TGTGCCATCAATAGTGGGGGAGGAGAGACCCAGTACTTC
CDR3: CAINSGGGETQYF

J: TRBJ2-3
D: TRBD2
V: TRBV5-1
size: few
DNA: TGCGCCAGCAGCCTTTCGGGGGGGCCCGCAGATACGCAGTATTTT
CDR3: CASSLSGGPADTQYF

J: TRBJ2-6
D: NA
V: TRBV6-4
size: NA
DNA: TGTGCCAGCAGTGACTCGGCAGCCTCTGGGGCCAACGTCCTGACTTTC
CDR3: CASSDSAASGANVLTF

J: TRBJ1-5
D: NA
V: TRBV12-3/TRBV12-4
size: NA
DNA: TGTGCCAGCAGTTTGGGAGCGCGGCCCCAGCATTTT
CDR3: CASSLGARPQHF

J: TRBJ2-2
D: NA
V: TRBV7-8
size: NA
DNA: TGTGCCAGCAGCTTAGCGCGTCCCTTACGGGCTATGCAACAGAACACCGGGGAGCTGTTTTTT
CDR3: CASSLARPLRAMQQNTGELFF

J: TRBJ1-6
D: NA
V: TRBV30
size: NA
DNA: TGTGCCTGCTGCCGGGATTCACCCCTCCACTTT
CDR3: CACCRDSPLHF

J: TRBJ1-2
D: NA
V: TRBV15
size: NA
DNA: TGTGCCACCAGCAGCAGGGAGGCCTATGGCTACACCTTC
CDR3: CATSSREAYGYTF

J: TRBJ1-1
D: NA
V: TRBV7-2
size: NA
DNA: TGTGCCAGCAACAACAGGGTAGACACTGAAGCTTTCTTT
CDR3: CASNNRVDTEAFF

J: TRBJ2-5
D: NA
V: TRBV14
size: NA
DNA: TGTGCCAGCAGCCAAGGCACCGGGACTGGCGGAGAGACCCAGTACTTC
CDR3: CASSQGTGTGGETQYF

J: TRBJ2-2
D: NA
V: TRBV5-1
size: NA
DNA: TGCGCCAGCAGCTTGCTTCAGGGGACAGGGGAGCTGTTTTTT
CDR3: CASSLLQGTGELFF

J: TRBJ2-3
D: TRBD2
V: TRBV4-3
size: NA
DNA: TGCGCCAGCACCGTCGGCATTACGGGGGGTTTCACAGATACGCAGTATTTT
CDR3: CASTVGITGGFTDTQYF

J: TRBJ2-5
D: TRBD2
V: TRBV7-2
size: once
DNA: TGTGCCAGCACCCTGGGGGGGATACCGGAGACCCAGTACTTC
CDR3: CASTLGGIPETQYF

J: TRBJ1-5
D: TRBD1
V: TRBV4-1
size: NA
DNA: TGCGCCAGCAGCCAAGGGAGGACAGGGGGCTTTCAGCCCCAGCATTTT
CDR3: CASSQGRTGGFQPQHF

J: TRBJ1-3
D: TRBD1
V: TRBV5-1
size: few
DNA: TGCGCCAGCAGCTTGACCGGACAGGCGGGAAACACCATATATTTT
CDR3: CASSLTGQAGNTIYF

J: TRBJ1-1
D: NA
V: TRBV27
size: few
DNA: TGTGCCAGCCTACCGTGGGTGGACACTGAAGCTTTCTTT
CDR3: CASLPWVDTEAFF

J: TRBJ2-3
D: TRBD2
V: TRBV5-1
size: NA
DNA: TGCGCCAGCAGCCTAGCGACTAGCGGGGGGGCAACAGATACGCAGTATTTT
CDR3: CASSLATSGGATDTQYF

J: TRBJ2-3
D: NA
V: TRBV11-2
size: NA
DNA: TGTGCCAGCAGCTTAGGCTACGGAAAACAGATCACAGATACGCAGTATTTT
CDR3: CASSLGYGKQITDTQYF

J: TRBJ2-3
D: TRBD2
V: TRBV12-3/TRBV12-4
size: few
DNA: TGTGCCAGCAGTCCTAGCGGGGGCTGGGGCACAGATACGCAGTATTTT
CDR3: CASSPSGGWGTDTQYF

J: TRBJ2-2
D: NA
V: TRBV20-1
size: few
DNA: TGCAGTGCTAGAGGGGGGGCCACCAACACCGGGGAGCTGTTTTTT
CDR3: CSARGGATNTGELFF

J: TRBJ1-2
D: NA
V: TRBV7-9
size: NA
DNA: TGTGCCAGCGGGGACAACTTACGTTATGGCTACACCTTC
CDR3: CASGDNLRYGYTF

J: TRBJ2-6
D: NA
V: TRBV18
size: many
DNA: TGTGCCAGCAGCCCGAGCTCTGGGGCCAACGTCCTGACTTTC
CDR3: CASSPSSGANVLTF

J: TRBJ1-2
D: TRBD1
V: TRBV7-9
size: few
DNA: TGTGCCAGCAGCTTAGTGCTGAGGACAGGGGGAAGGTATGGCTACACCTTC
CDR3: CASSLVLRTGGRYGYTF

J: TRBJ2-3
D: NA
V: TRBV20-1
size: few
DNA: TGCAGTGCCATGGACACCTACCCCACAGATACGCAGTATTTT
CDR3: CSAMDTYPTDTQYF

J: TRBJ2-5
D: NA
V: TRBV20-1
size: NA
DNA: TGCAGTGCTTATCCGGGACAAGCAAGGGGTGAGACCCAGTACTTC
CDR3: CSAYPGQARGETQYF